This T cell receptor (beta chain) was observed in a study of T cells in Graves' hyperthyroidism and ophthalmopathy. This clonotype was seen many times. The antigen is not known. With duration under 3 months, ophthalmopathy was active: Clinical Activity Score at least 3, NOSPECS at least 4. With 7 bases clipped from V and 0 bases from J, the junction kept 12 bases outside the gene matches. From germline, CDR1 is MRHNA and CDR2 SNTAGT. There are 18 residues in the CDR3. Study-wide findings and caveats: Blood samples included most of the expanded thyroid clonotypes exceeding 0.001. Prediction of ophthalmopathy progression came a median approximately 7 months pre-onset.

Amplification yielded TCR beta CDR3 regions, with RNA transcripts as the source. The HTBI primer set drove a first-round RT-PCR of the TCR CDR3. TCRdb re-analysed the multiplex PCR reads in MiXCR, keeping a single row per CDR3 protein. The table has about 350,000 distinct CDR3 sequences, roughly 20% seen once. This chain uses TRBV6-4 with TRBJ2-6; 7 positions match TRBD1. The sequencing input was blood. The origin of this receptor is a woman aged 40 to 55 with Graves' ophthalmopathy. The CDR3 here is CASTQDRALLSGANVLTF. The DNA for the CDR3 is TGTGCCAGCACCCAAGACAGGGCCTTACTCTCTGGGGCCAACGTCCTGACTTTC.